This T cell receptor beta chain was captured in a study of tumor and adjacent non-tumor tissue in lung cancer. V lost 5 bases and J 7 bases, leaving 18 bases between the germline ends. CDR1 is SQVTM, CDR2 ANQGSEA, per germline. The CDR3 length is 13 residues. This clonotype was observed once. This sample's RNA came from whole unsorted tissue. A modified ARM-PCR protocol with three rounds of nested PCR amplified TCRbeta. TCRdb passed the multiplex PCR reads through MiXCR, listing each CDR3 protein once. The sample records roughly 81,000 distinct CDR3 sequences, 55% to 70% being singletons. The receptor was derived from a woman in her 70s with non-small cell lung cancer. The sample comprised lung tumor tissue. This chain uses TRBV29-1 with TRBJ2-7, with TRBD2 as a possible D gene (5 bases). The DNA of the CDR3 is TGCAGCGTTATGGTTAGCGCCTCATATGAGCAGTACTTC. Residues: CSVMVSASYEQYF.